The 17 T cell receptor beta chains below come from one sample, sequenced in a study of type 1 regulatory T cells. A single record per CDR3 protein comes from TCRdb applying MiXCR to the reads. This table holds some 18,000 distinct CDR3 sequences, 10% to 13% found once. The sample taken for sequencing was CD4+ T cells, either the whole sample or a sorted fraction (not recorded which). The receptor set was obtained from a human donor in good health.

The gene calls are TRBV6-5 and TRBJ2-7; possibly TRBD2 for D (5 bases). Germline V gene sequence: CDR1 MNHEY, CDR2 SVGAGI. Trimming removed 6 bases from V and 4 bases from J, with 19 bases in between. The CDR3 spans 15 residues. CDR3 sequence: CASRKIGPGGYEQYF. As DNA, the CDR3 is TGTGCCAGCAGAAAAATTGGCCCAGGCGGGTACGAGCAGTACTTC.

V is TRBV12-3 or TRBV12-4 and J is TRBJ2-1; TRBD1 matches at 10 bases. V was pared by 5 bases and J by 5 bases, with 3 bases of the junction left unmatched. CDR3 length equals 14 residues. Written as DNA, the CDR3 is TGTGCCAGCAGTAGACAGGGGGCTGACAATGAGCAGTTCTTC. Encoded protein: CASSRQGADNEQFF.

Ten or more counts support this clonotype. The chain carries TRBV5-4 and TRBJ2-7; D unresolved. With 2 bases removed from V and 1 base from J, the gap between germline ends came to 4 bases. The CDR3 contains 12 residues. CDR1 and CDR2 from the germline V gene are SGHNT and YYREEE (reference sequence). CDR3 DNA: TGTGCCAGCAGCTTCGATTCCTACGAGCAGTACTTC. Its protein is CASSFDSYEQYF.

The chain has TRBV2 and TRBJ2-3; D unclear. CDR1 is SNHLY, CDR2 FYNNEI, per germline. V was cut by 7 bases and J by 5 bases, with 10 bases left in between. This CDR3 contains 12 residues. The CDR3 region is CASKELVDTQYF. DNA of the CDR3: TGTGCCAGCAAGGAGTTAGTAGATACGCAGTATTTT.

In its sample, this clonotype was seen many times. The rearrangement uses TRBV7-6 and TRBJ2-5; 10 nucleotides agree with TRBD2. The J segment lost 4 bases and the V segment lost 3 bases, leaving 2 bases of the junction unmatched. The CDR3 is made up of 14 amino acids. Germline CDR1 is SGHVS and CDR2 is FNYEAQ. The CDR3 nucleotides read TGTGCCAGCAGCTTGGTAGCGGGAGGAGAGACCCAGTACTTC. As protein: CASSLVAGGETQYF.

This clonotype was recorded many times. CDR3 nucleotide sequence: TGTGCCAGCAGCCAGCCGGGACTAGCGGGCGGAACCGGGGAGCTGTTTTTT. Its translation: CASSQPGLAGGTGELFF. The chain combines TRBV3-1 with TRBJ2-2; TRBD2 aligns across 12 bases. The CDR3 totals 17 residues. The germline CDR1 and CDR2 sequences are LGHDT and YNNKEL (reference sequence). V trimming: 3 bases; J trimming: 5 bases; junction bases outside the gene matches: 7.

This clonotype has ten or more counts. CDR3 protein: CASSLGRSEAFF. The CDR3 DNA reads as TGTGCCAGCAGTTTAGGACGGTCTGAAGCTTTCTTT. The chain employs TRBV28 and TRBJ1-1; no definite D call. Germline lookup yields CDR1 MDHEN and CDR2 SYDVKM. Between the trimmed V and J ends, which lost 2 bases and 6 bases, there was a span of 7 bases. CDR3 length: 12 residues. The complete variable domain, with remaining parts taken from reference TRBV28 and TRBJ1-1, reads DVKVTQSSRYLVKRTGEKVFLECVQDMDHENMFWYRQDPGLGLRLIYFSYDVKMKEKGDIPEGYSVSREKKERFSLILESASTNQTSMYLCASSLGRSEAFFGQGTRLTVV.

The sample holds many counts of this clonotype. The chain is built from TRBV5-1 and TRBJ2-2; D is perhaps TRBD1 (6 bases). Trimming shortened V by 0 bases and J by 7 bases, and 13 bases separated the two germline ends. CDR1 and CDR2 (germline): SGHRS, YFSETQ. This CDR3 is built from 15 residues. CDR3 residues: CASSLDRVTIGELFF. The CDR3 nucleotides are TGCGCCAGCAGCTTGGACAGGGTTACAATCGGGGAGCTGTTTTTT.

V is TRBV5-8 and J is TRBJ1-4; TRBD1 matches 7 bases. The junction had 13 bases not matched to a gene; V was cut back by 0 bases and J by 5 bases. Germline CDR1 and CDR2: SGHTS and YDEGEE. The CDR3 sequence is 18 residues long. CDR3 sequence: CASSLGFSSTGQNEKLFF. The CDR3 DNA reads as TGTGCCAGCAGCTTGGGGTTTTCCTCGACAGGGCAAAATGAAAAACTGTTTTTT. The full variable domain, its missing parts supplied by reference TRBV5-8 and TRBJ1-4, is EAGVTQSPTHLIKTRGQQATLRCSPISGHTSVYWYQQALGLGLQFLLWYDEGEERNRGNFPPRFSGRQFPNYSSELNVNALELEDSALYLCASSLGFSSTGQNEKLFFGSGTQLSVL.

About this clonotype itself: A single base separates this from a much larger clone, so it may be a read error. The J gene is TRBJ1-2, the V gene TRBV5-1; no clear D. Trimming pared 0 bases from V and 6 bases from J, leaving 12 bases between. The CDR3 sequence is 14 residues long. Germline CDR1 reads SGHRS; CDR2 reads YFSETQ. Here the CDR3 reads CASSLGQSSHGYTF. In DNA form, the CDR3 reads TGCGCCAGCAGCTTGGGCCAGTCAAGCCATGGCTACACCTTC.

This clonotype was counted at least ten times. The chain links TRBV5-1 to TRBJ2-3; TRBD2 aligns across 9 bases. This CDR3 contains 17 residues. The germline CDR1 and CDR2 sequences are SGHRS and YFSETQ. V shed 3 bases and J 5 bases; nucleotides not matched to a gene: 13. CDR3 in amino acids: CASSYRLAGKEVDTQYF. The CDR3, as DNA: TGCGCCAGCAGCTACCGTCTAGCGGGAAAGGAAGTAGATACGCAGTATTTT.

This clonotype showed up just a few times. The chain uses TRBV20-1 and TRBJ1-2, with TRBD1 identical over 8 bases. CDR1 and CDR2 (germline): DFQATT, SNEGSKA (reference sequence). J was trimmed by 5 bases and V by 6 bases; bases with no gene match: 8. The length of the CDR3 is 13 residues. The CDR3 sequence is CSAMTGAGYGYTF. DNA for the CDR3: TGCAGTGCGATGACAGGGGCGGGGTATGGCTACACCTTC.

This clonotype was recorded at least ten times. V is TRBV24-1 and J is TRBJ2-1; TRBD2 matches at 7 bases. V trimming: 4 bases; J trimming: 10 bases; junction bases outside the gene matches: 12. This CDR3 region has 15 residues. The V gene's germline CDR1 is KGHDR and CDR2 SFDVKD. CDR3 loop: CATSDTGGQRREQFF. The CDR3 coding sequence is TGTGCCACCAGTGACACGGGAGGTCAACGGAGAGAGCAGTTCTTC.

This clonotype appeared many times. The rearrangement uses TRBV19 and TRBJ1-6, with 9 positions matching TRBD1. Germline lookup yields CDR1 LNHDA and CDR2 SQIVND (reference sequence). V was pared by 6 bases and J by 6 bases, with 6 bases of the junction left unmatched. CDR3 size: 15 residues. DNA for the CDR3: TGTGCCAGTAGCCTTTCGACAGGGGGTAATTCACCCCTCCACTTT. This translates into CASSLSTGGNSPLHF.

This clonotype occurred once. It may be a read error: a sequence one base away is much more abundant. The gene calls are TRBV6-5 and TRBJ1-5; D is perhaps TRBD1 (5 bases). The CDR3 covers 16 residues. Germline V gene sequence: CDR1 MNHEY, CDR2 SVGAGI. Between the trimmed V and J ends, which lost 2 bases and 6 bases, there was a span of 17 bases. CDR3 amino acids: CASSYKGTELGQPQHF. CDR3 nucleotides: TGTGCCAGCAGTTACAAGGGGACCGAGCTCGGTCAGCCCCAGCATTTT.

Notes on this clonotype: At one boundary the junction diverges from the germline segment, which might be a read error. The rearrangement links TRBV28 to TRBJ1-6; TRBD1 aligns across 7 bases. The CDR3 runs 14 residues. Germline CDR1 reads MDHEN; CDR2 reads SYDVKM. The CDR3: CANSFRGGGAPLHF. CDR3 DNA sequence: TGTGCCAACAGTTTTCGAGGGGGCGGCGCACCCCTCCACTTT.

This clonotype was recorded at least ten times. The V gene is TRBV28, the J gene TRBJ2-2, with D perhaps TRBD2 (5 bases). The CDR3 totals 11 residues. Trimming took off 7 bases at V and 8 bases at J, with 8 bases between the two ends. In germline, CDR1 is MDHEN, CDR2 SYDVKM. In DNA, the CDR3 is TGTGCCAGCAACAGCGGTGGGGAGCTGTTTTTT. It translates to CASNSGGELFF. Combining the CDR3 with reference TRBV28 and TRBJ2-2 gives the whole variable domain DVKVTQSSRYLVKRTGEKVFLECVQDMDHENMFWYRQDPGLGLRLIYFSYDVKMKEKGDIPEGYSVSREKKERFSLILESASTNQTSMYLCASNSGGELFFGEGSRLTVL.